This T cell receptor (beta chain) was profiled in a study of blood T cell repertoires in COVID-19. On the study more broadly: Acute-phase and convalescent COVID-19 samples originated in the United States, Italy and Spain. T cells, B-cell-depleted T cells, or PBMCs provided the cDNA or gDNA that served as material.

This clone occurred once. In the original processing: Counts of nucleated cells, estimated from reference gene primer amplification, were obtained. The method was immunoSEQ multiplex PCR; TCRdb's version includes in-frame clones alone and lacks a portion of them. The DNA was the basis for D and trimming; V, J and clone size are from that table. The sample includes 200,000 to 250,000 clones, about 88% of them seen just once. Sequences were obtained from peripheral blood. This clonotype originated in a middle-aged woman who had recovered from COVID-19.

DNA for the CDR3: TGTGCCAGCAGCTTAGCCACGACAGGGACTAACTATGGCTACACCTTC. Its protein product is CASSLATTGTNYGYTF. This chain connects TRBV11-2 to TRBJ1-2, with 7 bases lining up with TRBD1. This CDR3 is 16 amino acids long. The trim removed 1 base at V and 0 bases at J, leaving 5 bases unmatched. The V gene's germline CDR1 is SGHAT and CDR2 FQNNGV.